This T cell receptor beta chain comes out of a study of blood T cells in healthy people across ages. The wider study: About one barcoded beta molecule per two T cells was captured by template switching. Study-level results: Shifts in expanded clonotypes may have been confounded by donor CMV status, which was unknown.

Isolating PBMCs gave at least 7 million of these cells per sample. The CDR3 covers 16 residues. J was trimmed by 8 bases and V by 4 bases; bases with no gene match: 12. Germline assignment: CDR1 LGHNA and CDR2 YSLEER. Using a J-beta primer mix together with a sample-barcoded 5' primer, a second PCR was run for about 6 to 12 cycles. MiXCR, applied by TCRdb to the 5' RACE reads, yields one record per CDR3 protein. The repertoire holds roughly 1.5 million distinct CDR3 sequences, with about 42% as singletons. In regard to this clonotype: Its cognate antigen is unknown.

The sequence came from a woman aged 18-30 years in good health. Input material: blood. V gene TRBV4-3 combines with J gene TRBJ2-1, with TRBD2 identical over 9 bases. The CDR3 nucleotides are TGCGCCAGCAGCCGTCCCTCCGCGGGAGGGAAGCATGAGCAGTTCTTC. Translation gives CASSRPSAGGKHEQFF.